The rows below give T cell receptor beta chains drawn from one sample of a study of tumor and adjacent non-tumor tissue in lung cancer. TCRdb re-called the multiplex PCR reads with MiXCR, one entry per CDR3 protein. The repertoire has under 150,000 distinct CDR3 sequences, approximately 72% of them found once; the top ten carry 15% to 20%. Sequenced sample: lung tumor tissue. The receptors originated from a man aged 55 to 70 with small cell lung cancer. The CDR3 runs from the conserved cysteine through the conserved F or W. D genes are given only for firm matches. Clone size is not always given. Where it is, it says once, few, many or a class for expanded clones.

d_call j_call clone_size v_call cdr3_aa cdr3_nt
- TRBJ2-7 many TRBV5-4 CASSSVAQDEQYF TGTGCCAGCAGCTCCGTGGCGCAGGACGAGCAGTACTTC
- TRBJ1-5 few TRBV6-2/TRBV6-3 CASSYFGRQPQHF TGTGCCAGCAGTTACTTCGGGCGACAGCCCCAGCATTTT
- TRBJ2-1 - TRBV11-1 CASSSDRGEQFF TGTGCCAGCAGCTCCGATAGGGGAGAGCAGTTCTTC
- TRBJ2-7 many TRBV4-2 CASSQVRTDSYEQYF TGTGCCAGCAGCCAAGTTCGGACGGATTCCTACGAGCAGTACTTC
- TRBJ1-2 few TRBV4-1 CASSRLGANYGYTF TGCGCCAGCAGCAGACTGGGAGCTAACTATGGCTACACCTTC
- TRBJ2-3 - TRBV6-1 CASSDGRDTQYF TGTGCCAGCAGTGACGGCAGGGATACGCAGTATTTT
- TRBJ1-1 - TRBV11-3 CASNERGGTEAFF TGTGCCAGCAATGAGAGAGGGGGCACTGAAGCTTTCTTT
TRBD1 TRBJ2-1 - TRBV18 CASSLRGPGPPLNEQFF TGTGCCAGCTCACTGAGGGGGCCAGGGCCTCCCCTGAATGAACAGTTCTTC
- TRBJ1-2 - TRBV29-1 CNVDDTGLYGYTF TGCAACGTTGACGATACAGGGCTATATGGCTACACCTTC
- TRBJ2-4 - TRBV5-6 CVSSLVSKNIQYF TGTGTCAGCAGCTTGGTGTCTAAAAACATTCAGTACTTC
- TRBJ1-1 - TRBV29-1 CSVAPRTEAFF TGCAGCGTTGCACCGAGGACTGAAGCTTTCTTT
- TRBJ1-2 - TRBV11-2 CTIPGGGVRVYTF TGTACCATCCCCGGCGGCGGGGTCAGGGTCTACACCTTC
- TRBJ2-6 few TRBV5-1 CASSEGTGNGANVLTF TGCGCCAGCAGCGAAGGAACAGGGAATGGGGCCAACGTCCTGACTTTC
- TRBJ1-5 - TRBV6-1 CASSEGDSVPRHF TGTGCCAGCAGTGAAGGAGACAGCGTACCCCGGCATTTT
- TRBJ2-1 - TRBV6-1 CASSEYNSFLYHEQFF TGTGCCAGCAGTGAATATAACAGCTTCCTCTACCATGAGCAGTTCTTC
TRBD1 TRBJ1-2 - TRBV28 CASSPGTGELYGYTF TGTGCCAGCAGTCCCGGGACAGGCGAACTCTATGGTTACACCTTC
- TRBJ2-7 - TRBV11-2 CANSPGHNTYEQYF TGTGCCAACAGCCCAGGACACAACACCTATGAGCAGTACTTC